One sample yielded the 3 T cell receptor beta chains listed below, sequenced in a study of blood T cell repertoires in COVID-19. TCRdb's copy holds only in-frame clones and misses some; the assay was immunoSEQ multiplex PCR. The table shows 150,000 or so clones, with just over 85% occurring only once. The sample comprised peripheral blood. The origin of the receptors is a man between 50 and 59 years old with active or convalescent COVID-19.

The rearrangement joins TRBV5-1 to TRBJ1-1, with no clear D. The V end was cut by 2 bases, the J end by 5 bases, with 7 bases between. Germline assignment: CDR1 SGHRS and CDR2 YFSETQ. The CDR3 totals 12 residues. The CDR3 spells CASSLRETEAFF. Written as DNA, the CDR3 is TGCGCCAGCAGCTTAAGAGAAACTGAAGCTTTCTTT.

J is TRBJ1-3 and V is TRBV6-5; 7 bases map to TRBD1. V shed 4 bases, J shed 2 bases, and the junction held 2 bases outside the gene matches. From germline, CDR1 is MNHEY and CDR2 SVGAGI. The CDR3 runs 14 residues. CDR3 residues: CASSLTGTGNTIYF. The CDR3, as DNA: TGTGCCAGCAGTTTGACAGGGACTGGAAACACCATATATTTT.

This clone appeared a single time. The chain combines TRBV24-1 with TRBJ2-5; 8 bases are a match to TRBD1. V lost 2 bases, J lost 5 bases, and 6 bases stayed unmatched. The CDR3 is made up of 15 amino acids. The germline V gene encodes CDR1 KGHDR and CDR2 SFDVKD. This CDR3 is CATSDSGRGQETQYF. CDR3 sequence (DNA): TGTGCCACCAGTGATTCAGGCAGGGGGCAGGAGACCCAGTACTTC.